Presented here are 26 T cell receptor beta chains from one specimen sequenced in a study of cytomegalovirus exposure and HLA in healthy donors. Vbeta (60) and Jbeta (13) primers were used in the PCR. Sequencing used immunoSEQ multiplex PCR; TCRdb keeps in-frame clones, though not all of them. Counted here are approximately 140,000 clones, roughly four fifths occurring once; the ten biggest clones make up around 14%. Specimen: PBMCs. The receptor source for this set is a human donor in good health.

The genes are TRBV5-4 and TRBJ1-2; TRBD1 aligns across 10 bases. From germline, CDR1 is SGHNT and CDR2 YYREEE (reference sequence). CDR3 size: 13 residues. After removal of 10 bases from V and 13 bases from J, the junction contained 16 bases not matched to a gene. As DNA, the CDR3 is TGTGCCTCTGATCCCGGGACAGGGGCTGGAGGCACCTTC. It encodes CASDPGTGAGGTF.

The genes are TRBV5-4 and TRBJ1-2; D uncertain. The CDR3 contains 13 residues. In germline, CDR1 is SGHNT, CDR2 YYREEE (reference sequence). V was clipped by 4 bases and J by 4 bases, with 11 bases between them. The CDR3 loop is CASSPGSIYGYTF. In DNA form, the CDR3 reads TGTGCCAGCAGCCCCGGGAGTATCTATGGCTACACCTTC.

This clone occurred once. V gene TRBV7-3 combines with J gene TRBJ2-2, with TRBD2 identical over 10 bases. The CDR3 sequence is 16 residues long. J was trimmed by 2 bases and V by 5 bases; bases with no gene match: 5. Looked up from germline, CDR1 is SGHTA and CDR2 is FQGTGA. The CDR3 is CASSPTSGINTGELFF. The CDR3 nucleotides read TGTGCCAGCAGCCCAACTAGCGGGATTAACACCGGGGAGCTGTTTTTT.

Only a few counts were recorded for this clone. The V call is TRBV6-4, the J call TRBJ2-2; 7 bases are shared with TRBD2. Trimming removed 4 bases from V and 2 bases from J; junction bases left unmatched: 4. CDR1 and CDR2 from the germline V gene are MRHNA and SNTAGT. This CDR3 contains 15 residues. This chain's CDR3 is CASSAAGENTGELFF. CDR3 coding DNA: TGTGCCAGCAGTGCTGCGGGGGAAAACACCGGGGAGCTGTTTTTT.

V and J are TRBV29-1 and TRBJ2-7, with 8 bases identical to TRBD1. Germline V CDR1 and CDR2: SQVTM, ANQGSEA. The CDR3 runs to 13 residues. V dropped 4 bases and J dropped 7; count of bases not matched to a gene: 9. This chain's CDR3 is CSVVADRVGEQYF. CDR3 bases: TGCAGCGTTGTTGCGGACAGGGTGGGGGAGCAGTACTTC.

The J gene is TRBJ1-3, the V gene TRBV18; a possible D gene is TRBD1 (5 bases). The germline gives CDR1 KGHSH, CDR2 LQKENI. The CDR3 is made up of 16 amino acids. Trimming cost V 3 bases and J 4 bases, with 16 bases left between them. CDR3 in amino acids: CASSPIRGASGNTIYF. The CDR3 coding sequence is TGTGCCAGCTCACCCATTCGTGGGGCCTCGGGAAACACCATATATTTT.

The chain has TRBV7-9 and TRBJ2-1; tentative D call: TRBD1 (6 bases). The germline CDR1 and CDR2 sequences are SEHNR and FQNEAQ (reference sequence). The CDR3 has 15 amino acids. Trimming took 2 bases from V and 8 from J, leaving 16 bases between them. The CDR3: CASSLTGNLIDEQFF. The DNA for the CDR3 is TGTGCCAGCAGCTTAACAGGGAATCTGATTGATGAGCAGTTCTTC.

The chain links TRBV10-3 to TRBJ2-7, with D hard to call. The V gene lost 3 bases and the J gene lost 4 bases, with 4 bases spanning the gap. Germline CDR1 is ENHRY and CDR2 is SYGVKD. The CDR3 totals 11 residues. The DNA of the CDR3 is TGTGCCATCAGTGAAGCGTACGAGCAGTACTTC. This sequence encodes CAISEAYEQYF.

This chain uses TRBV2 with TRBJ1-6; TRBD1 matches at 8 bases. CDR1 is SNHLY, CDR2 FYNNEI, per germline. Trimming at V came to 9 bases and at J to 10 bases, leaving 8 bases not matched to a gene. This CDR3 has 13 residues. The DNA for the CDR3 is TGTGCCAGTTCAAGGACAGGGAAATCACCCCTCCACTTT. This gives the protein CASSRTGKSPLHF.

The chain uses TRBV19 and TRBJ1-1; D remains ambiguous. Germline V gene data show CDR1 as LNHDA and CDR2 as SQIVND (reference sequence). Trimming left V 6 bases short and J 2 bases short, with 10 bases between. The CDR3 is made up of 13 amino acids. The CDR3 reads CASRKGGNTEAFF. DNA of the CDR3: TGTGCCAGTAGGAAGGGAGGCAACACTGAAGCTTTCTTT.

This clone has more than one count but fewer than ten. The genes are TRBV9 and TRBJ2-3; 8 positions match TRBD2. Germline CDR1 and CDR2: SGDLS and YYNGEE. J was trimmed by 6 bases and V by 2 bases; bases with no gene match: 8. There are 15 residues in the CDR3. The CDR3 is CASSVRLAGGDTQYF. As DNA, the CDR3 is TGTGCCAGCAGCGTGAGGCTAGCGGGCGGGGATACGCAGTATTTT.

As concerns this clone: This specimen includes other DNA sequences encoding the same CDR3. CDR3 in DNA: TGTGCCAGCAGCCAAGACCGCGGGGGCTACGAGCAGTACTTC. Translation: CASSQDRGGYEQYF. The chain links TRBV4-2 to TRBJ2-7; 7 bases are shared with TRBD2. The length of the CDR3 is 14 residues. The trim removed 0 bases at V and 3 bases at J, leaving 2 bases unmatched. Germline V gene data show CDR1 as LGHNA and CDR2 as YNFKEQ.

The J gene is TRBJ1-5, the V gene TRBV4-1; TRBD1 is a possible D gene (6 bases). This CDR3 spans 17 amino acids. V was cut by 3 bases and J by 3 bases, with 18 bases left in between. CDR1 is MGHRA and CDR2 is YSYEKL in the germline V gene. CDR3 loop: CASSHEGGWDTNQPQHF. DNA for the CDR3: TGCGCCAGCAGCCATGAAGGGGGTTGGGACACCAATCAGCCCCAGCATTTT.

The rearrangement uses TRBV5-6 and TRBJ2-7, with 8 bases fitting TRBD2. V was clipped by 4 bases and J by 3 bases; unmatched bases: 6. The CDR3 extends over 14 amino acids. Germline V gives CDR1 SGHDT, CDR2 YYEEEE. The CDR3 region is CASSPGGNLYEQYF. The CDR3 nucleotides read TGTGCCAGCAGCCCGGGAGGGAATCTCTACGAGCAGTACTTC.

The chain recombines TRBV4-1 with TRBJ1-5, with D hard to call. V lost 0 bases and J lost 1, with 7 bases in between. The CDR3 sequence is 15 residues long. Germline assignment: CDR1 MGHRA and CDR2 YSYEKL. The CDR3 region has the DNA TGCGCCAGCAGCCAAGATAATGCGAGCAATCAGCCCCAGCATTTT. Translated: CASSQDNASNQPQHF.

This clone appeared a single time. The CDR3 DNA follows: TGTGCCAGCAGCCCCACGGACACCTTTAGCAATCAGCCCCAGCATTTT. Protein product: CASSPTDTFSNQPQHF. This chain connects TRBV7-8 to TRBJ1-5, with a weak D call TRBD1 (5 bases). Trimming removed 5 bases from V and 0 bases from J, with 14 bases in between. Germline lookup yields CDR1 SGHVS and CDR2 FQNEAQ. This CDR3 comprises 16 residues.

This clone showed up just a few times. The gene calls are TRBV4-1 and TRBJ2-3, with a possible D match to TRBD1 (6 bases). Trimming removed 5 bases from V and 0 bases from J, with 9 bases in between. The CDR3 covers 14 residues. The germline CDR1 and CDR2 sequences are MGHRA and YSYEKL. The CDR3 protein is CASSYGQSTDTQYF. The CDR3 DNA reads TGCGCCAGCAGCTATGGACAGAGCACAGATACGCAGTATTTT.

In this sample, this clone turned up once. The chain combines TRBV30 with TRBJ2-1; 8 positions agree with TRBD2. With V trimmed by 4 bases and J by 7 bases, 6 bases remained unmatched. This CDR3 spans 13 amino acids. CDR1 is GTSNPN, CDR2 SVGIG, per germline (reference sequence). The CDR3 coding sequence is TGTGCCTGGATGCAGCGGGGGTTAAATGAGCAGTTCTTC. Residues: CAWMQRGLNEQFF.

V usage is TRBV2 and J usage is TRBJ1-4; D remains ambiguous. The V end lost 4 bases, the J end lost 7 bases, and 4 bases lay between the germline ends. Germline assignment: CDR1 SNHLY and CDR2 FYNNEI. This CDR3 region has 11 residues. The CDR3, as DNA: TGTGCCAGCAGTGGGGCTGAAAAACTGTTTTTT. Translation: CASSGAEKLFF.

This chain connects TRBV7-8 to TRBJ2-2, with D hard to call. This CDR3 has 13 residues. Trimming shortened V by 1 base and J by 7 bases, and 7 bases separated the two germline ends. Germline loops: CDR1 SGHVS, CDR2 FQNEAQ. In DNA form, the CDR3 reads TGTGCCAGCAGCTTAGTAGTTTTCGGGGAGCTGTTTTTT. Translating gives CASSLVVFGELFF. The whole variable domain, filled in from reference TRBV7-8 and TRBJ2-2, reads GAGVSQSPRYKVAKRGQDVALRCDPISGHVSLFWYQQALGQGPEFLTYFQNEAQLDKSGLPSDRFFAERPEGSVSTLKIQRTQQEDSAVYLCASSLVVFGELFFGEGSRLTVL.

This clone has only one observation. V is TRBV7-9 and J is TRBJ1-1; the D is unclear. The germline V gene has CDR1 SEHNR and CDR2 FQNEAQ (reference sequence). V lost 4 bases and J lost 0, with 9 bases in between. The CDR3 is 14 amino acids. The CDR3 DNA sequence: TGTGCCAGCAGCTCCCCAACAATGAACACTGAAGCTTTCTTT. Protein: CASSSPTMNTEAFF.

The CDR3 spells CASSPRDSYNEQFF. The CDR3 bases are TGTGCCAGCAGCCCGAGGGACAGCTACAATGAGCAGTTCTTC. The chain links TRBV7-9 to TRBJ2-1; 7 bases align to TRBD1. Germline V gives CDR1 SEHNR, CDR2 FQNEAQ (reference sequence). The CDR3 has 14 residues. Trimming took 5 bases from V and 3 from J; bases not matched to a gene: 4.

This clone was observed once. The chain is built from TRBV6-5 and TRBJ2-7, with D possibly TRBD1 on 5 matching bases. Trimming left V 5 bases short and J 6 bases short, with 8 bases between. CDR3 length: 11 residues. Germline CDR1 and CDR2: MNHEY and SVGAGI. The CDR3 loop is CASSRQSEQYF. DNA of the CDR3: TGTGCCAGCAGTCGACAGTCCGAGCAGTACTTC.

The V call is TRBV6-1, the J call TRBJ2-7, with TRBD2 as a possible D gene (7 bases). This CDR3 contains 15 residues. Trimming took 5 bases from V and 2 from J, leaving 16 bases between them. Germline V gives CDR1 MNHNS, CDR2 SASEGT. The CDR3 region is CASSLGGPQTYEQYF. The CDR3 DNA reads TGTGCCAGCAGTCTCGGGGGGCCACAAACCTACGAGCAGTACTTC.

The chain is built from TRBV27 and TRBJ1-4, with a tentative D call TRBD1 (5 bases). The V gene lost 0 bases and the J gene lost 7 bases, with 15 bases spanning the gap. This CDR3 spans 16 amino acids. CDR1 is MNHEY and CDR2 is SMNVEV in the germline V gene (reference sequence). The CDR3 coding sequence is TGTGCCAGCAGTTTATCTCGCAGGGCGCAGGGTGAAAAACTGTTTTTT. The encoded protein is CASSLSRRAQGEKLFF. The entire variable domain, with the rest obtained from reference TRBV27 and TRBJ1-4, is as follows: EAQVTQNPRYLITVTGKKLTVTCSQNMNHEYMSWYRQDPGLGLRQIYYSMNVEVTDKGDVPEGYKVSRKEKRNFPLILESPSPNQTSLYFCASSLSRRAQGEKLFFGSGTQLSVL.

The CDR3 DNA follows: TGTGCCAGTAAAGGGGTAGGGGAATGGGTAGGCTACACCTTC. Translating it yields CASKGVGEWVGYTF. The rearrangement joins TRBV19 to TRBJ1-2; a possible D gene is TRBD1 (5 bases). Between the trimmed V and J ends, which lost 7 bases and 8 bases, there was a span of 20 bases. Germline V gene sequence: CDR1 LNHDA, CDR2 SQIVND (reference sequence). CDR3 length: 14 amino acids.